Shown below are 32 T cell receptor beta chains from a single sample sequenced in a study of a mutant IDH1 vaccine in newly diagnosed glioma. The time point here: week 23, last vaccination. Doses of 300 ug of mutant IDH1 20-mer peptide were given with topical imiquimod. TCRdb's table, derived via immunoSEQ multiplex PCR, lists solely in-frame clones and lacks some. The repertoire holds 35,000 to 55,000 clones, with 84% as singletons. The antigens of these receptors remain unknown. The material sequenced was PBMCs, taken from a glioma patient whose treatment included an IDH1 peptide vaccine. All receptors derive from a woman aged 18-29 years with glioma. Some clones in this sample may be carry-over from other donors' samples.

The sample holds a few counts of this clone. The gene calls are TRBV9 and TRBJ2-7; 8 bases align to TRBD1. V was pared by 3 bases and J by 5 bases, with 10 bases of the junction left unmatched. CDR3 size: 15 residues. Looked up from germline, CDR1 is SGDLS and CDR2 is YYNGEE. The CDR3 sequence: CASSATGDLVHEQYF. CDR3 bases: TGTGCCAGCAGCGCGACAGGGGATCTGGTCCACGAGCAGTACTTC.

This chain links TRBV9 with TRBJ2-7, with TRBD1 matching 10 bases. The CDR3 covers 14 residues. The J segment lost 0 bases and the V segment lost 3 bases, leaving 0 bases of the junction unmatched. CDR1 is SGDLS, CDR2 YYNGEE, per germline. The CDR3 reads CASSGTGGSYEQYF. In DNA form, the CDR3 reads TGTGCCAGCAGCGGGACAGGGGGCTCCTACGAGCAGTACTTC.

J is TRBJ1-2 and V is TRBV5-1; the match to TRBD1 covers 7 bases. Germline V CDR1 and CDR2: SGHRS, YFSETQ. The CDR3 is 14 residues long. After removal of 3 bases from V and 8 bases from J, the junction contained 10 bases not matched to a gene. The CDR3 loop reads CASSWETGTGGYTF. In nucleotides, the CDR3 is TGCGCCAGCAGCTGGGAGACAGGGACCGGGGGCTACACCTTC. The full variable domain, in which reference TRBV5-1 and TRBJ1-2 provide the parts outside the CDR3, is KAGVTQTPRYLIKTRGQQVTLSCSPISGHRSVSWYQQTPGQGLQFLFEYFSETQRNKGNFPGRFSGRQFSNSRSEMNVSTLELGDSALYLCASSWETGTGGYTFGSGTRLTVV.

This clone was recorded once. The chain uses TRBV6-6 and TRBJ1-2, with D unclear. CDR3 length: 15 amino acids. Germline V CDR1 and CDR2: MNHNY, SVGAGI (reference sequence). Trimming took off 5 bases at V and 4 bases at J, with 17 bases between the two ends. The CDR3 sequence is CASSLIPATSYGYTF. The CDR3 DNA follows: TGTGCCAGCAGTCTAATCCCAGCTACTTCCTATGGCTACACCTTC.

This clone has a single count. The chain couples TRBV5-1 to TRBJ2-3; possible D gene TRBD2, 5 bases. The length of the CDR3 is 14 residues. Between the trimmed V and J ends, which lost 0 bases and 3 bases, there was a span of 8 bases. The germline gives CDR1 SGHRS, CDR2 YFSETQ. CDR3 loop: CASSLAGSTDTQYF. CDR3 nucleotides: TGCGCCAGCAGCTTGGCGGGATCGACAGATACGCAGTATTTT. Full variable domain (outside the CDR3, taken from reference TRBV5-1 and TRBJ2-3): KAGVTQTPRYLIKTRGQQVTLSCSPISGHRSVSWYQQTPGQGLQFLFEYFSETQRNKGNFPGRFSGRQFSNSRSEMNVSTLELGDSALYLCASSLAGSTDTQYFGPGTRLTVL.

This chain links TRBV7-9 with TRBJ2-3, with D perhaps matching TRBD2 (6 bases). The CDR3 length is 18 residues. Trimming removed 1 base from V and 1 base from J, with 18 bases in between. CDR1 and CDR2 (germline): SEHNR, FQNEAQ (reference sequence). CDR3 bases: TGTGCCAGCAGCTTAGGTCAGCGGGTCCCCTTGGGCACAGATACGCAGTATTTT. It is translated as CASSLGQRVPLGTDTQYF. The full variable domain, in which reference TRBV7-9 and TRBJ2-3 provide the parts outside the CDR3, is DTGVSQNPRHKITKRGQNVTFRCDPISEHNRLYWYRQTLGQGPEFLTYFQNEAQLEKSRLLSDRFSAERPKGSFSTLEIQRTEQGDSAMYLCASSLGQRVPLGTDTQYFGPGTRLTVL.

The rearrangement uses TRBV5-1 and TRBJ2-2; D unclear. Trimming left V 7 bases short and J 6 bases short, with 13 bases between. In germline, CDR1 is SGHRS, CDR2 YFSETQ. The CDR3 sequence is 13 residues long. The CDR3 loop reads CASPYRQAGELFF. The CDR3 bases are TGCGCCAGCCCCTATCGGCAGGCCGGGGAGCTGTTTTTT.

This chain uses TRBV25-1 with TRBJ1-3; 11 nucleotides match TRBD1. Trimming cost V 5 bases and J 2 bases; bases outside gene matches: 5. The CDR3 covers 16 residues. Germline CDR1 and CDR2: MGHDK and SYGVNS. CDR3 coding DNA: TGTGCCAGCAGTCCTCGGACAGGGGGCACTGGAAACACCATATATTTT. It is translated as CASSPRTGGTGNTIYF.

V and J are TRBV30 and TRBJ1-6; TRBD1 might be the D (6 bases). Germline values: CDR1 GTSNPN, CDR2 SVGIG (reference sequence). Trimming left V 0 bases short and J 5 bases short, with 14 bases between. The CDR3 runs 16 residues. The CDR3 nucleotides read TGTGCCTGGAGTGTGAGGGAGGGGGGAAATAATTCACCCCTCCACTTT. Amino acids: CAWSVREGGNNSPLHF.

This chain joins TRBV19 and TRBJ2-7; tentatively, D is TRBD1 (6 bases). Per the germline V gene, CDR1 is LNHDA and CDR2 is SQIVND (reference sequence). The CDR3 is 14 amino acids. V lost 3 bases and J 6 bases, leaving 15 bases between the germline ends. The CDR3 coding sequence is TGTGCCAGTAGTATTAATAAACAGGGTGGCGAGCAGTACTTC. It is translated as CASSINKQGGEQYF.

The rearrangement links TRBV11-3 to TRBJ1-5; 9 positions agree with TRBD1. Germline-derived CDR1 and CDR2 are SGHNT and YENEEA. V was pared by 2 bases and J by 5 bases, with 19 bases of the junction left unmatched. The CDR3 covers 20 residues. CDR3 in amino acids: CASSLKAPFSGTGRYQPQHF. In DNA form, the CDR3 reads TGTGCCAGCAGCTTAAAGGCCCCATTCTCCGGGACAGGGCGATATCAGCCCCAGCATTTT.

The CDR3 protein is CASSSEGQRQNTEAFF. CDR3 in DNA: TGCGCCAGCAGCTCAGAGGGACAGCGACAGAACACTGAAGCTTTCTTT. V gene TRBV5-1 combines with J gene TRBJ1-1, with TRBD1 matching 7 bases. The V gene end was trimmed by 3 bases and the J gene end by 1 base; junction bases not matched to a gene: 9. The CDR3 totals 16 residues. Germline loops: CDR1 SGHRS, CDR2 YFSETQ. Full variable domain (rest looked up from reference TRBV5-1 and TRBJ1-1): KAGVTQTPRYLIKTRGQQVTLSCSPISGHRSVSWYQQTPGQGLQFLFEYFSETQRNKGNFPGRFSGRQFSNSRSEMNVSTLELGDSALYLCASSSEGQRQNTEAFFGQGTRLTVV.

The V call is TRBV4-3, the J call TRBJ2-7; D is possibly TRBD1 (6 bases). This CDR3 has 15 amino acids. V lost 1 base and J 2 bases, leaving 12 bases between the germline ends. The germline CDR1 and CDR2 sequences are LGHNA and YSLEER. The CDR3 nucleotides read TGCGCCAGCAGCCAAGGACTACAGGGTACCTACGAGCAGTACTTC. This codes for CASSQGLQGTYEQYF.

This chain joins TRBV19 and TRBJ2-7; 11 bases line up with TRBD1. V lost 4 bases, J lost 1 base, and 9 bases stayed unmatched. The CDR3 loop spans 17 amino acids. Germline lookup yields CDR1 LNHDA and CDR2 SQIVND (reference sequence). Written as DNA, the CDR3 is TGTGCCAGTAGTAGACATGGGACAGGGGGTGCGTCCTACGAGCAGTACTTC. Residues: CASSRHGTGGASYEQYF.

The chain has TRBV7-9 and TRBJ2-2; 9 bases fit TRBD2. CDR1 and CDR2 from the germline V gene are SEHNR and FQNEAQ (reference sequence). J gave up 0 bases and V 4 bases, and 3 bases lay outside the gene matches. The CDR3 sequence is 16 residues long. This CDR3 reads CASSSRLAANTGELFF. CDR3 nucleotide sequence: TGTGCCAGCAGCTCTAGACTAGCGGCGAACACCGGGGAGCTGTTTTTT.

The chain has TRBV5-6 and TRBJ1-4; a weak D match, TRBD1 (5 bases). The V and J ends lost 4 bases and 8 bases respectively, with 21 bases between them. The germline V gene encodes CDR1 SGHDT and CDR2 YYEEEE. This CDR3 has 16 amino acids. The CDR3 loop reads CASSEERGLIWEKLFF. CDR3 DNA: TGTGCCAGCAGCGAAGAAAGGGGCCTAATATGGGAAAAACTGTTTTTT.

The chain combines TRBV10-3 with TRBJ1-6; D is uncertain. Trimming shortened V by 6 bases and J by 5 bases, and 14 bases separated the two germline ends. The CDR3 is 15 amino acids. Germline V gene data show CDR1 as ENHRY and CDR2 as SYGVKD. The DNA for the CDR3 is TGTGCCATCAGCTCGGACGGGAGAGATAATTCACCCCTCCACTTT. Translated, it gives CAISSDGRDNSPLHF.

The chain's CDR3 is CASSLADRRYGYTF. DNA for the CDR3: TGTGCCAGCAGCTTAGCGGACAGGAGGTATGGCTACACCTTC. The chain employs TRBV7-6 and TRBJ1-2; 7 bases fit TRBD1. V was pared by 0 bases and J by 5 bases, with 3 bases of the junction left unmatched. This CDR3 contains 14 residues. Per the germline V gene, CDR1 is SGHVS and CDR2 is FNYEAQ. The complete variable domain, with remaining parts taken from reference TRBV7-6 and TRBJ1-2, reads GAGVSQSPRYKVTKRGQDVALRCDPISGHVSLYWYRQALGQGPEFLTYFNYEAQQDKSGLPNDRFSAERPEGSISTLTIQRTEQRDSAMYRCASSLADRRYGYTFGSGTRLTVV.

The chain carries TRBV10-3 and TRBJ1-1; no clear D gene. Deletions cut 1 base from V and 1 base from J, with 7 bases between. CDR1 is ENHRY, CDR2 SYGVKD, per germline. This CDR3 is 14 amino acids long. The CDR3 bases are TGTGCCATCAGTGAGTTCATAGGGAACACTGAAGCTTTCTTT. Encoded protein: CAISEFIGNTEAFF.

The V and J genes are TRBV4-1 and TRBJ2-7; the D is unclear. Germline lookup yields CDR1 MGHRA and CDR2 YSYEKL. V dropped 5 bases and J dropped 3 bases, with 14 bases sitting between them. The CDR3 has 14 amino acids. CDR3 bases: TGCGCCAGCAGCGAGGACGGTAACAACTACGAGCAGTACTTC. Its protein is CASSEDGNNYEQYF.

This chain connects TRBV6-5 to TRBJ1-1; the D gene is possibly TRBD1 (6 bases). V was shortened by 6 bases and J by 1 base, with 12 bases between the two germline ends. Germline values: CDR1 MNHEY, CDR2 SVGAGI. This CDR3 comprises 14 residues. CDR3 nucleotide sequence: TGTGCCAGCAGGGCGGGACAATCGAACACTGAAGCTTTCTTT. Amino acids: CASRAGQSNTEAFF.

The chain has TRBV5-4 and TRBJ2-7; D is unclear. The CDR3 consists of 13 residues. In germline, CDR1 is SGHNT, CDR2 YYREEE (reference sequence). The germline V and J ends were trimmed by 4 bases and 0 bases, with 8 bases remaining between them. The DNA for the CDR3 is TGTGCCAGCAGCCCAGGTTTCTCCTACGAGCAGTACTTC. Its protein product is CASSPGFSYEQYF.

The gene calls are TRBV6-5 and TRBJ2-3, with D hard to call. CDR3 size: 12 residues. Trimming cost V 7 bases and J 8 bases, with 13 bases left between them. Germline-derived CDR1 and CDR2 are MNHEY and SVGAGI. This CDR3 reads CASTDDISTQYF. In DNA, the CDR3 is TGTGCCAGCACCGATGACATTTCTACGCAGTATTTT.

J is TRBJ1-1 and V is TRBV28, with a tentative D call TRBD1 (6 bases). The CDR3 is 17 residues long. Trimming removed 1 base from V and 5 bases from J, with 20 bases in between. Germline V gene lookup returns CDR1 MDHEN and CDR2 SYDVKM. This chain's CDR3 is CASSLSLGGLTGTEAFF. For the CDR3, the DNA is TGTGCCAGCAGTTTATCCCTGGGGGGGCTGACGGGAACTGAAGCTTTCTTT.

This clone was recorded only once. This chain connects TRBV11-2 to TRBJ2-1; D not certain. The CDR3 totals 16 residues. The germline CDR1 and CDR2 sequences are SGHAT and FQNNGV. Trimming took 4 bases from V and 4 from J, leaving 17 bases between them. The CDR3 DNA follows: TGTGCCAGCAGCTCGCGTCTCTCTACCACTTACAATGAGCAGTTCTTC. Its translation: CASSSRLSTTYNEQFF. The full variable domain, its missing parts supplied by reference TRBV11-2 and TRBJ2-1, is EAGVAQSPRYKIIEKRQSVAFWCNPISGHATLYWYQQILGQGPKLLIQFQNNGVVDDSQLPKDRFSAERLKGVDSTLKIQPAKLEDSAVYLCASSSRLSTTYNEQFFGPGTRLTVL.

V is TRBV4-1 and J is TRBJ2-7, with D unclear. Germline V lookup: CDR1 MGHRA, CDR2 YSYEKL. Between the trimmed V and J ends, which lost 0 bases and 3 bases, there was a span of 18 bases. The CDR3 runs to 17 residues. Here the CDR3 reads CASSQDSWLDGNYEQYF. In DNA form, the CDR3 reads TGCGCCAGCAGCCAAGATTCTTGGCTTGATGGAAACTACGAGCAGTACTTC.

In DNA, the CDR3 is TGTGCCAGCAGCGTAGGGGCAGTACAAGAGACCCAGTACTTC. The encoded protein is CASSVGAVQETQYF. The chain joins TRBV9 to TRBJ2-5; no definite D call. The CDR3 runs 14 residues. Per the germline V gene, CDR1 is SGDLS and CDR2 is YYNGEE. V was clipped by 0 bases and J by 2 bases, with 8 bases between them.

The CDR3 DNA reads as TGTGCCAGCAGCTATAGCGGGGGGGCTAGTGAGCAGTTCTTC. This gives the protein CASSYSGGASEQFF. The chain recombines TRBV11-3 with TRBJ2-1; 11 bases line up with TRBD2. The V gene's germline CDR1 is SGHNT and CDR2 YENEEA. The CDR3 covers 14 residues. V shed 4 bases, J shed 9 bases, and the junction held 5 bases outside the gene matches.

This sequence joins TRBV11-2 and TRBJ2-2; 16 bases are shared with TRBD2. V lost 4 bases, J lost 4 bases, and 6 bases stayed unmatched. The length of the CDR3 is 18 residues. The germline gives CDR1 SGHAT, CDR2 FQNNGV. In nucleotides, the CDR3 is TGTGCCAGCAGCTGGGGACTAGCGGGAGGGCGGGGCACCGGGGAGCTGTTTTTT. This translates into CASSWGLAGGRGTGELFF.

The chain uses TRBV5-1 and TRBJ2-3, with 7 bases that match TRBD2. V trimming: 4 bases; J trimming: 4 bases; junction bases outside the gene matches: 9. This CDR3 has 15 residues. Germline V gene lookup returns CDR1 SGHRS and CDR2 YFSETQ. The CDR3 protein is CASSLGGLEADTQYF. The CDR3 bases are TGCGCCAGCAGCCTCGGGGGGTTGGAGGCAGATACGCAGTATTTT.

The genes are TRBV4-3 and TRBJ2-7; 11 bases align to TRBD1. Germline loops: CDR1 LGHNA, CDR2 YSLEER. Trimming at V came to 3 bases and at J to 5 bases, leaving 6 bases not matched to a gene. This CDR3 region has 15 residues. The DNA of the CDR3 is TGCGCCAGCAGCCAGACCGGGACAGGGGGAGACGAGCAGTACTTC. Translated: CASSQTGTGGDEQYF.

The V gene is TRBV7-6, the J gene TRBJ1-4, with 7 bases matching TRBD1. CDR3 length: 15 amino acids. From germline, CDR1 is SGHVS and CDR2 FNYEAQ. The V and J ends lost 4 bases and 5 bases, in that order; junction bases with no gene match: 7. The CDR3, as DNA: TGTGCCAGCAGCTCCCAGGGGGGGAACAATGAAAAACTGTTTTTT. Residues: CASSSQGGNNEKLFF.